The source of this TCR beta chain is a study of cytomegalovirus exposure and HLA in healthy donors. Study-wide findings and caveats: For cytomegalovirus status, the classifier reportedly gave diagnoses with high specificity and sensitivity.

Deletions cut 1 base from V and 6 bases from J, with 15 bases between. Germline V lookup: CDR1 SEHNR, CDR2 FQNEAQ (reference sequence). This CDR3 spans 15 amino acids. PCR was performed using 60 Vbeta and 13 Jbeta primers. Per the original data handling: Later analysis identified tens of millions of unique TCR beta chains, about 12 million shared. TCRdb keeps only in-frame clones here, not all; method: immunoSEQ multiplex PCR. The V and J calls and clone size were taken over from that table, and D and trimming were inferred from the DNA. Here the sample spans about 110,000 clones, roughly four fifths being singletons. Remarks on this clone: The antigen is not known.

Sequencing used PBMCs. This receptor was obtained from a man in his thirties or forties in good health and CMV-seropositive. This chain uses TRBV7-9 with TRBJ1-1; D might be TRBD1 (5 bases). Here the CDR3 reads CASSLGVGGTAEAFF. CDR3 nucleotides: TGTGCCAGCAGCTTAGGTGTCGGGGGAACGGCTGAAGCTTTCTTT.